The 29 T cell receptor beta chains reported below all come from one sample, sequenced in a study of CD8 T cells in Susac syndrome. The RNA, about 0.45 to 1 ug, was put through reverse transcription using random hexamers. TCRdb reanalysed the immunoSEQ multiplex PCR reads using MiXCR and keeps one entry per CDR3 protein. The sample holds 130,000 to 150,000 distinct CDR3 sequences, approximately 96% seen once. Sequencing was done on a sample of CD4+ T cells from PBMCs. The receptors derive from a human donor with Susac syndrome.

This sequence joins TRBV7-2 and TRBJ2-5; 10 nucleotides line up with TRBD2. With V trimmed by 0 bases and J by 7 bases, 2 bases remained unmatched. Germline V CDR1 and CDR2: SGHTA, FQGNSA. This CDR3 region has 14 residues. The CDR3 region has the DNA TGTGCCAGCAGCTTAGCGGTAGCGGGAGGGACCCAGTACTTC. The encoded protein is CASSLAVAGGTQYF.

J is TRBJ1-1 and V is TRBV20-1; D not resolved. Trimming took 3 bases from V and 5 from J, leaving 13 bases between them. CDR1 is DFQATT, CDR2 SNEGSKA, per germline (reference sequence). The CDR3 is 13 residues long. The CDR3 DNA is TGCAGTGCTAGCGCCGACCCACGGACTGAAGCTTTCTTT. Translating it yields CSASADPRTEAFF.

The J gene is TRBJ2-7, the V gene TRBV20-1; 9 bases match TRBD2. The CDR3 contains 17 residues. V gave up 6 bases and J gave up 2 bases; unmatched junction bases: 17. Germline CDR1 is DFQATT and CDR2 is SNEGSKA (reference sequence). CDR3 sequence (DNA): TGCAGTGCCACCCTCGGGGCCCTAGCGGGGCATACCTACGAGCAGTACTTC. Protein: CSATLGALAGHTYEQYF.

The gene calls are TRBV9 and TRBJ2-2, with D uncertain. Deletions cut 4 bases from V and 4 bases from J, with 11 bases between. Germline V gene sequence: CDR1 SGDLS, CDR2 YYNGEE. The CDR3 spans 14 residues. CDR3 loop: CASSPQLATGELFF. The CDR3 DNA reads as TGTGCCAGCAGCCCGCAACTTGCCACCGGGGAGCTGTTTTTT.

The chain uses TRBV15 and TRBJ2-3; D is uncertain. CDR3 length: 13 residues. The V gene lost 2 bases and the J gene lost 4 bases, with 7 bases spanning the gap. Germline V gene lookup returns CDR1 LNHNV and CDR2 YYDKDF (reference sequence). CDR3 residues: CATSRSSADTQYF. The CDR3 region has the DNA TGTGCCACCAGCAGATCTTCCGCAGATACGCAGTATTTT.

The V gene is TRBV2, the J gene TRBJ2-7, with TRBD1 matching over 10 bases. Per germline, CDR1 SNHLY and CDR2 FYNNEI. J lost 9 bases, V lost 6 bases, and 8 bases had no gene match. The CDR3 spans 13 residues. CDR3 in DNA: TGTGCCAGCAGGCCGGGACAGGGGAGTAGGCAGTACTTC. Its protein product is CASRPGQGSRQYF.

The rearrangement uses TRBV27 and TRBJ1-1, with a weak D call TRBD1 (6 bases). CDR1 is MNHEY, CDR2 SMNVEV, per germline (reference sequence). This CDR3 is built from 13 residues. V lost 6 bases to trimming and J lost 5 bases, with 13 bases between them. CDR3: CASRPQGWTEAFF. The DNA of the CDR3 is TGTGCCAGCAGGCCACAGGGATGGACTGAAGCTTTCTTT.

The CDR3 region has the DNA TGCAGTGCTGGACAGGGGGCGAATTCTCAGCCCCAGCATTTT. Translating it yields CSAGQGANSQPQHF. The gene calls are TRBV20-1 and TRBJ1-5; TRBD1 agrees at 11 bases. CDR3 length equals 14 residues. The J segment lost 6 bases and the V segment lost 5 bases, leaving 6 bases of the junction unmatched. The germline gives CDR1 DFQATT, CDR2 SNEGSKA (reference sequence).

The chain combines TRBV6-4 with TRBJ2-1; 7 positions agree with TRBD2. The CDR3 has 15 residues. The germline V gene has CDR1 MRHNA and CDR2 SNTAGT. V lost 2 bases to trimming and J lost 5 bases; unmatched junction nucleotides: 6. CDR3 protein: CASSDGPSGHNEQFF. In DNA form, the CDR3 reads TGTGCCAGCAGTGACGGTCCTAGCGGCCACAATGAGCAGTTCTTC.

The chain recombines TRBV25-1 with TRBJ2-1, with 9 bases that match TRBD1. The V and J ends lost 2 bases and 5 bases, in that order; junction bases with no gene match: 10. The germline CDR1 and CDR2 sequences are MGHDK and SYGVNS. The CDR3 is 17 residues long. The CDR3 loop reads CASSEPSGTGWHNEQFF. For the CDR3, the DNA is TGTGCCAGCAGTGAACCAAGTGGGACAGGGTGGCACAATGAGCAGTTCTTC.

The rearrangement joins TRBV29-1 to TRBJ2-1, with D possibly matching TRBD1 (5 bases). The CDR3 totals 15 residues. Trimming removed 6 bases at V and 6 bases at J, with 21 bases between. Germline-derived CDR1 and CDR2 are SQVTM and ANQGSEA. The CDR3 DNA sequence: TGCAGCGTGTACCTTGACAGTCCCTCCCTCAATGAGCAGTTCTTC. It is translated as CSVYLDSPSLNEQFF.

The count of this clonotype is one. This chain joins TRBV7-6 and TRBJ2-1; tentatively, D is TRBD1 (6 bases). The CDR3 spans 12 residues. Germline CDR1 and CDR2: SGHVS and FNYEAQ. Trimming shortened V by 4 bases and J by 10 bases, and 11 bases separated the two germline ends. CDR3 DNA: TGTGCCAGCAGCTACAGGGAAAGAGAGCAGTTCTTC. It encodes CASSYREREQFF.

This sequence joins TRBV28 and TRBJ2-1; D assignment may be TRBD1 or TRBD2 (6 bases each). With 2 bases removed from V and 15 bases from J, the gap between germline ends came to 20 bases. The CDR3 is 14 amino acids. Germline V gene sequence: CDR1 MDHEN, CDR2 SYDVKM. CDR3 loop: CASSLRGRTDWVFF. The DNA for the CDR3 is TGTGCCAGCAGTTTAAGAGGGAGGACAGACTGGGTGTTCTTC.

The chain is built from TRBV27 and TRBJ1-4; D possibly corresponds to TRBD1 (6 bases). V shed 6 bases and J shed 7 bases, with 15 bases lying between them. The CDR3 is 14 residues long. The V gene's germline CDR1 is MNHEY and CDR2 SMNVEV (reference sequence). The DNA for the CDR3 is TGTGCCAGCAGCCGGACAGTCTCTACTGAAAAACTGTTTTTT. The encoded protein is CASSRTVSTEKLFF.

The V and J genes are TRBV5-1 and TRBJ2-5; 10 bases agree with TRBD2. J was trimmed by 5 bases and V by 3 bases; bases with no gene match: 25. Germline V gene data show CDR1 as SGHRS and CDR2 as YFSETQ. The CDR3 is 21 amino acids. CDR3 nucleotides: TGCGCCAGCAGCTCGAGCACACTAGCGGGAATCGGATTCTCTGCTTCGGAGACCCAGTACTTC. Translated, it gives CASSSSTLAGIGFSASETQYF. Full variable domain (remainder filled in from reference TRBV5-1 and TRBJ2-5): KAGVTQTPRYLIKTRGQQVTLSCSPISGHRSVSWYQQTPGQGLQFLFEYFSETQRNKGNFPGRFSGRQFSNSRSEMNVSTLELGDSALYLCASSSSTLAGIGFSASETQYFGPGTRLLVL.

The chain carries TRBV20-1 and TRBJ2-7; no definite D call. Germline V gene data show CDR1 as DFQATT and CDR2 as SNEGSKA (reference sequence). Trimming took off 6 bases at V and 6 bases at J, with 15 bases between the two ends. The CDR3 has 12 residues. Here the CDR3 reads CSALGPVSEQYF. The CDR3 DNA reads TGCAGTGCCCTAGGGCCCGTCTCCGAGCAGTACTTC.

The chain has TRBV27 and TRBJ2-7; TRBD1 agrees at 8 bases. CDR3 length: 15 amino acids. V shed 5 bases, J shed 5 bases, and the junction held 11 bases outside the gene matches. Germline V gene lookup returns CDR1 MNHEY and CDR2 SMNVEV (reference sequence). The CDR3 bases are TGTGCCAGCAGTAACACCGGACAGGGCATCCACGAGCAGTACTTC. This translates into CASSNTGQGIHEQYF.

The chain combines TRBV4-1 with TRBJ1-6, with TRBD1 matching over 7 bases. Germline CDR1 and CDR2: MGHRA and YSYEKL. V dropped 1 base and J dropped 5; count of bases not matched to a gene: 5. The CDR3 spans 16 residues. CDR3 nucleotide sequence: TGCGCCAGCAGCCAAGTATCCGGGACAGATAATTCACCCCTCCACTTT. Protein product: CASSQVSGTDNSPLHF.

V and J are TRBV14 and TRBJ2-1; possibly TRBD1 for D (6 bases). The germline gives CDR1 SGHDN, CDR2 FVKESK. The ends were cut back, 0 bases at V and 11 bases at J, with 11 bases in the middle. This CDR3 comprises 13 residues. The CDR3 DNA is TGTGCCAGCAGCCAAGATCTCAGGGACAAGCAGTTCTTC. It yields the protein CASSQDLRDKQFF.

The chain is built from TRBV5-4 and TRBJ2-1; 7 bases map to TRBD2. The CDR3 runs 16 residues. The V and J ends lost 0 bases and 3 bases, in that order; junction bases with no gene match: 6. Germline V gene data show CDR1 as SGHNT and CDR2 as YYREEE (reference sequence). The chain's CDR3 is CASSLERGTNYNEQFF. The CDR3 bases are TGTGCCAGCAGCTTGGAGCGGGGAACCAACTACAATGAGCAGTTCTTC. Variable domain in full (rest from reference TRBV5-4 and TRBJ2-1): ETGVTQSPTHLIKTRGQQVTLRCSSQSGHNTVSWYQQALGQGPQFIFQYYREEENGRGNFPPRFSGLQFPNYSSELNVNALELDDSALYLCASSLERGTNYNEQFFGPGTRLTVL.

The chain links TRBV29-1 to TRBJ2-7; D possibly matches TRBD1 or TRBD2 (5 bases each). CDR1 is SQVTM and CDR2 is ANQGSEA in the germline V gene. Between the trimmed V and J ends, which lost 4 bases and 7 bases, there was a span of 14 bases. The length of the CDR3 is 12 residues. CDR3 region: CSVVRGTGEQYF. The DNA of the CDR3 is TGCAGCGTTGTTAGGGGTACGGGGGAGCAGTACTTC.

CDR3 sequence reads: CAILRRGATDTQYF. CDR3 DNA: TGTGCCATCCTCAGGCGGGGGGCCACAGATACGCAGTATTTT. This rearrangement joins TRBV13 to TRBJ2-3; 8 bases agree with TRBD2. Losses at the gene ends were 10 bases for V and 2 bases for J; bases not matched to a gene: 8. The CDR3 is 14 residues long. CDR1 is PRHDT, CDR2 FYEKMQ, per germline (reference sequence).

In DNA, the CDR3 is TGTGCCATCAGGAGGGAGGGCGTGGAGACCCAGTACTTC. This encodes CAIRREGVETQYF. This chain links TRBV10-3 with TRBJ2-5; 7 nucleotides agree with TRBD2. This CDR3 has 13 residues. V trimming: 6 bases; J trimming: 5 bases; junction bases outside the gene matches: 6. CDR1 and CDR2 from the germline V gene are ENHRY and SYGVKD.

The chain has TRBV4-1 and TRBJ2-1, with D maybe TRBD2 (6 bases). Germline V gives CDR1 MGHRA, CDR2 YSYEKL. Trimming took 3 bases from V and 10 from J, leaving 22 bases between them. CDR3 length: 16 residues. The CDR3 loop is CASSHPWGERIREQFF. The CDR3 nucleotides read TGCGCCAGCAGCCACCCTTGGGGGGAGCGCATTCGGGAGCAGTTCTTC.

Only one count was recorded for this clonotype. This sequence joins TRBV13 and TRBJ2-7; tentative D call: TRBD1 (5 bases). Germline CDR1 is PRHDT and CDR2 is FYEKMQ (reference sequence). The CDR3 has 14 amino acids. V dropped 2 bases and J dropped 5 bases, with 13 bases sitting between them. The CDR3 loop reads CASSLSQGSHEQYF. CDR3 bases: TGTGCCAGCAGCTTAAGCCAGGGATCGCACGAGCAGTACTTC.

The chain joins TRBV11-2 to TRBJ2-3; D may be TRBD2 (7 bases). Trimming left V 3 bases short and J 2 bases short, with 15 bases between. Germline V gene lookup returns CDR1 SGHAT and CDR2 FQNNGV. This CDR3 spans 16 amino acids. In DNA form, the CDR3 reads TGTGCCAGCAGCTTGGTGAGGGGGGGCCTCACAGATACGCAGTATTTT. It translates to CASSLVRGGLTDTQYF. The full variable domain, with the rest looked up from reference TRBV11-2 and TRBJ2-3, is EAGVAQSPRYKIIEKRQSVAFWCNPISGHATLYWYQQILGQGPKLLIQFQNNGVVDDSQLPKDRFSAERLKGVDSTLKIQPAKLEDSAVYLCASSLVRGGLTDTQYFGPGTRLTVL.

This sequence joins TRBV29-1 and TRBJ2-2; D might be TRBD1 (6 bases). Germline V gene sequence: CDR1 SQVTM, CDR2 ANQGSEA. The V and J ends lost 7 bases and 5 bases respectively, with 17 bases between them. The CDR3 runs to 14 residues. The CDR3 protein is CSAGGTRTTGELFF. CDR3 nucleotides: TGCAGCGCCGGTGGGACAAGAACTACCGGGGAGCTGTTTTTT.

The chain couples TRBV20-1 to TRBJ2-5; D remains ambiguous. This CDR3 has 13 residues. Germline-derived CDR1 and CDR2 are DFQATT and SNEGSKA (reference sequence). V was shortened by 2 bases and J by 3 bases, with 10 bases between the two germline ends. In nucleotides, the CDR3 is TGCAGTGCTAGACGGAACATTAAAGAGACCCAGTACTTC. Translation: CSARRNIKETQYF.

This sequence joins TRBV5-1 and TRBJ2-1; 9 bases are shared with TRBD2. The CDR3 loop spans 15 amino acids. Germline values: CDR1 SGHRS, CDR2 YFSETQ. Germline trimming cut 4 bases from V and 5 bases from J; bases unmatched to any gene: 7. The CDR3 nucleotides read TGCGCCAGCAGCGGCTTAGCGGGAGCCCACAATGAGCAGTTCTTC. This translates into CASSGLAGAHNEQFF.